Listed here are 15 T cell receptor beta chains from one sample, sequenced in a study of blood T cell repertoires in COVID-19. TCRdb's table, derived via immunoSEQ multiplex PCR, lists solely in-frame clones and lacks some. The table lists more than 150,000 clones, about 82% of them singletons, with more than 4.5% in the top ten. Sequenced: peripheral blood. Receptors originate from a young woman with acute or convalescent COVID-19.

The rearrangement links TRBV7-2 to TRBJ2-4, with D perhaps TRBD1 (5 bases). The CDR3 length is 15 residues. Trimming left V 3 bases short and J 7 bases short, with 16 bases between. CDR1 and CDR2 from the germline V gene are SGHTA and FQGNSA. This CDR3 reads CASSFQDGAGNIQYF. The CDR3 DNA sequence: TGTGCCAGCAGCTTTCAGGATGGGGCCGGGAACATTCAGTACTTC.

The rearrangement links TRBV7-8 to TRBJ1-5, with D perhaps TRBD1 (5 bases). CDR1 and CDR2 from the germline V gene are SGHVS and FQNEAQ. This CDR3 is built from 17 residues. With 0 bases removed from V and 1 base from J, the gap between germline ends came to 13 bases. The DNA for the CDR3 is TGTGCCAGCAGCTTAGCGGCACAGGTGATAAGCAATCAGCCCCAGCATTTT. This translates into CASSLAAQVISNQPQHF.

The V gene is TRBV19, the J gene TRBJ2-3, with 14 positions matching TRBD2. There are 19 residues in the CDR3. V lost 7 bases to trimming and J lost 3 bases; unmatched junction nucleotides: 15. The germline V gene has CDR1 LNHDA and CDR2 SQIVND (reference sequence). CDR3 loop: CASTRGLAGGSVVTDTQYF. The DNA for the CDR3 is TGTGCCAGTACCCGCGGACTAGCGGGAGGTAGCGTGGTAACAGATACGCAGTATTTT.

The V and J genes are TRBV3-1 (or the pseudogene TRBV3-2) and TRBJ1-3; D ambiguous. This CDR3 contains 15 residues. Trimming cost V 3 bases and J 6 bases, with 15 bases left between them. Germline assignment: CDR1 LGHDT and CDR2 YNNKEL (reference sequence). CDR3 in DNA: TGTGCCAGCAGCCACACAACAGCACGAGCAAACACCATATATTTT. It specifies CASSHTTARANTIYF.

The CDR3 sequence: CASSSPRTGTETQYF. The CDR3 nucleotides are TGTGCCAGCAGTTCCCCTCGGACAGGGACAGAGACCCAGTACTTC. The chain employs TRBV27 and TRBJ2-5, with 8 bases aligning to TRBD1. Trimming cost V 4 bases and J 4 bases; bases outside gene matches: 8. The germline V gene has CDR1 MNHEY and CDR2 SMNVEV (reference sequence). The CDR3 is 15 amino acids.

This clone was found a few times. The CDR3 here is CASSHMTGSGNEQYF. Written as DNA, the CDR3 is TGTGCCAGCAGCCACATGACAGGGTCGGGGAACGAGCAGTACTTC. The genes are TRBV14 and TRBJ2-7, with 7 bases identical to TRBD1. Trimming cost V 3 bases and J 5 bases; bases outside gene matches: 10. In germline, CDR1 is SGHDN, CDR2 FVKESK. This CDR3 is built from 15 residues.

This rearrangement joins TRBV20-1 to TRBJ1-4; D gene uncertain. CDR1 is DFQATT and CDR2 is SNEGSKA in the germline V gene (reference sequence). Trimming removed 3 bases at V and 4 bases at J, with 15 bases between. The CDR3 length is 15 residues. Here the CDR3 DNA reads TGCAGTGCTAGTCCTCCGTCGGGGTTTAATGAAAAACTGTTTTTT. Its translation is CSASPPSGFNEKLFF.

This chain joins TRBV6-2 or TRBV6-3 and TRBJ1-1; perhaps TRBD1 as D (6 bases). V was cut by 4 bases and J by 0 bases, with 18 bases left in between. The CDR3 is 17 amino acids. Germline CDR1 is MNHEY and CDR2 is SVGEGT. The CDR3 region is CASSFRQALSMNTEAFF. As DNA, the CDR3 is TGTGCCAGCAGTTTCCGACAGGCCCTCTCCATGAACACTGAAGCTTTCTTT.

The chain joins TRBV7-9 to TRBJ1-4; D unclear. Germline-derived CDR1 and CDR2 are SEHNR and FQNEAQ (reference sequence). The ends were cut back, 5 bases at V and 4 bases at J, with 14 bases in the middle. The CDR3 consists of 15 residues. CDR3 nucleotides: TGTGCCAGCAGCCCCCTCGACAAGAGTAATGAAAAACTGTTTTTT. Its translation is CASSPLDKSNEKLFF.

This chain connects TRBV21-1 to TRBJ2-5; the table gives TRBD2 as D, unverified against the DNA. TRBV21-1 is listed as a pseudogene. There are 13 residues in the CDR3. The CDR3 loop is CASTPSSKETQYF. DNA for the CDR3: TGTGCCAGCACTCCTAGCTCAAAAGAGACCCAGTACTTC.

The chain carries TRBV10-3 and TRBJ2-4; D gene unclear. The CDR3 runs to 16 residues. The V gene lost 1 base and the J gene lost 0 bases, with 10 bases spanning the gap. CDR1 ENHRY and CDR2 SYGVKD come from the germline V gene. CDR3 in DNA: TGTGCCATCAGTGAGTTCTCGGGTTTAGCCAAAAACATTCAGTACTTC. Protein product: CAISEFSGLAKNIQYF.

V gene TRBV4-3 combines with J gene TRBJ2-2, with unresolved D. The CDR3 runs to 12 residues. Germline CDR1 LGHNA, CDR2 YSLEER. V was pared by 4 bases and J by 3 bases, with 3 bases between. CDR3 bases: TGCGCCAGCAGCCTCTACACCGGGGAGCTGTTTTTT. This sequence encodes CASSLYTGELFF.

The chain couples TRBV4-2 to TRBJ2-2; 7 bases align to TRBD2. This CDR3 contains 17 residues. The germline V gene encodes CDR1 LGHNA and CDR2 YNFKEQ. The V and J ends lost 3 bases and 5 bases, in that order; junction bases with no gene match: 12. The CDR3 is CASSHAEGLGGTGELFF. The CDR3 bases are TGTGCCAGCAGCCATGCTGAGGGCCTGGGGGGGACCGGGGAGCTGTTTTTT.

The chain is built from TRBV4-2 and TRBJ1-3; TRBD1 matches 8 bases. CDR1 and CDR2 from the germline V gene are LGHNA and YNFKEQ. V gave up 4 bases and J gave up 2 bases; unmatched junction bases: 4. This CDR3 region has 15 residues. This CDR3 reads CASSPGGHPGNTIYF. In nucleotides, the CDR3 is TGTGCCAGCAGCCCAGGGGGCCACCCTGGAAACACCATATATTTT.

This sequence joins TRBV7-2 and TRBJ1-1, with TRBD1 matching over 7 bases. V gave up 4 bases and J gave up 3 bases; unmatched junction bases: 8. The CDR3 contains 15 residues. Germline CDR1 and CDR2: SGHTA and FQGNSA. CDR3 nucleotides: TGTGCCAGCAGCTCCAACAGGGGCGGGGACACTGAAGCTTTCTTT. This translates into CASSSNRGGDTEAFF.